This TCR beta chain was captured by sequencing in a study of blood T cells in healthy people across ages. Trimming removed 3 bases from V and 4 bases from J; junction bases left unmatched: 20. The CDR3 runs to 20 residues. The V gene's germline CDR1 is SGHKS and CDR2 YYEKEE (reference sequence). On this clonotype itself: What it binds is not known.

Study findings and constraints: Lack of knowledge of donor CMV status possibly confounded expanded clonotype changes. A strong correlation was found between TCR beta diversity and the percentage of naive T cells.

A second PCR of about 6 to 12 cycles used a sample-barcoded 5' primer and a J-beta primer mix. Each cDNA molecule was tagged by a template-switch adaptor with 12 random nucleotides. TCRdb independently ran MiXCR on the 5' RACE reads; one entry per CDR3 protein. The table includes roughly 680,000 distinct CDR3 sequences, more than 20% detected once. The chain joins TRBV5-5 to TRBJ2-2; the match to TRBD1 covers 8 bases. The sequencing sample was made of blood. The source is a man aged 70-80 years in good health. In DNA form, the CDR3 reads TGTGCCAGCAGCTCCGTATTCGTGGCCTCAGGGGGCCCGAGCACCGGGGAGCTGTTTTTT. It encodes CASSSVFVASGGPSTGELFF.